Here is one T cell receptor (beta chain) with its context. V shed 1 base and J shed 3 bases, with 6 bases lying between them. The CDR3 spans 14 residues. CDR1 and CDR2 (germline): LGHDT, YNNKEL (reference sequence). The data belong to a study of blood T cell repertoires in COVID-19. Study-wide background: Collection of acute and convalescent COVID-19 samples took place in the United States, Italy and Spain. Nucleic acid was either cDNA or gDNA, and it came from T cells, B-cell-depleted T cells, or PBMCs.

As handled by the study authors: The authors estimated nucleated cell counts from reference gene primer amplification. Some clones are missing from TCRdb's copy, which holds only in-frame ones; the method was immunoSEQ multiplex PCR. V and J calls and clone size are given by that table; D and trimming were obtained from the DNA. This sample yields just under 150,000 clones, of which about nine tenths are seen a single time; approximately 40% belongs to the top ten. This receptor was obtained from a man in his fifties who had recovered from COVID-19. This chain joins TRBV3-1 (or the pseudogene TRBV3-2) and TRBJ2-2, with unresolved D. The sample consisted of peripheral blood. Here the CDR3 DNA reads TGTGCCAGCAGCCAAGGGGCCGACACCGGGGAGCTGTTTTTT. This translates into CASSQGADTGELFF.